A selection of T cell receptor beta chains follows, all from one sample in a study of cytomegalovirus exposure and HLA in healthy donors. Profiled with immunoSEQ multiplex PCR; TCRdb holds only in-frame clones, not every one. Of more than 150,000 clones in the sample, 78% were seen once. The specimen was PBMCs. Receptors originate from a woman in her forties or fifties in good health and CMV-seropositive. Each CDR3 is given with its conserved first and last residue. The D gene is left open where the match is weak. Some rows have no size entry. The others give once, few or many, or a class for an expanded clone.

V	D	length	size	J	DNA	CDR3
TRBV15	TRBD2	19	-	TRBJ2-2	TGTGCCACCAGCAGAGAAATACTAGCGGCGGGTTTGAACACCGGGGAGCTGTTTTTT	CATSREILAAGLNTGELFF
TRBV5-4	TRBD2	16	-	TRBJ2-3	TGTGCCAGCAGCTCCCAAAGCGGGAGAGCGGAAGATACGCAGTATTTT	CASSSQSGRAEDTQYF
TRBV4-2	-	14	few	TRBJ2-2	TGTGCCAGCAGCCAAGATATGCAGACCGGGGAGCTGTTTTTT	CASSQDMQTGELFF
TRBV27	TRBD1	16	-	TRBJ2-2	TGTGCCAGCACTAGCCAGGGGGTCGCCATCACCGGGGAGCTGTTTTTT	CASTSQGVAITGELFF
TRBV29-1	-	13	-	TRBJ1-1	TGCAGCGTTGAGATCGGACAGTACACTGAAGCTTTCTTT	CSVEIGQYTEAFF
TRBV5-1	TRBD2	16	-	TRBJ2-1	TGCGCCAGCAGCCCGGGGGGCGGGAGGGCCTACAATGAGCAGTTCTTC	CASSPGGGRAYNEQFF
TRBV14	-	18	-	TRBJ2-3	TGTGCCAGCAGCCTTCACGGAGGGACTTCCGGGGGTCCAGATACGCAGTATTTT	CASSLHGGTSGGPDTQYF
TRBV19	-	14	-	TRBJ1-2	TGTGCCAGTAGTATTCAGGGGCTTGGCTATGGCTACACCTTC	CASSIQGLGYGYTF
TRBV5-1	TRBD1	16	-	TRBJ1-1	TGCGCCAGCAGCCCTGGACAGGGAGGGATGAACACTGAAGCTTTCTTT	CASSPGQGGMNTEAFF
TRBV27	TRBD2	18	-	TRBJ2-3	TGTGCCAGCAAACTGGGAAGGACTAGCGGTATAAGCACAGATACGCAGTATTTT	CASKLGRTSGISTDTQYF